This entry is about one T cell receptor (beta chain). Its target is not known. This CDR3 contains 14 residues. Trimming removed 2 bases from V and 2 bases from J, with 10 bases in between. CDR1 is MNHEY, CDR2 SVGAGI, per germline. The data belong to a study of cytomegalovirus exposure and HLA in healthy donors. Primers: 60 Vbeta forward and 13 Jbeta reverse. Data came from immunoSEQ multiplex PCR; TCRdb stores just in-frame clones and leaves some out. This table has just over 80,000 clones, around 81% appearing once. Study observations and caveats: TRBV6-2, TRBV6-3 and some other V segments were unresolvable in 87-base-pair reads.

The TCR was taken from a man aged 18 to 30 in good health and CMV-seropositive. Sequencing input: PBMCs. The chain combines TRBV6-5 with TRBJ2-7, with D perhaps matching TRBD2 (6 bases). The CDR3 DNA sequence: TGTGCCAGCAGTTACACGGGAGCCGCCTACGAGCAGTACTTC. Translating gives CASSYTGAAYEQYF.